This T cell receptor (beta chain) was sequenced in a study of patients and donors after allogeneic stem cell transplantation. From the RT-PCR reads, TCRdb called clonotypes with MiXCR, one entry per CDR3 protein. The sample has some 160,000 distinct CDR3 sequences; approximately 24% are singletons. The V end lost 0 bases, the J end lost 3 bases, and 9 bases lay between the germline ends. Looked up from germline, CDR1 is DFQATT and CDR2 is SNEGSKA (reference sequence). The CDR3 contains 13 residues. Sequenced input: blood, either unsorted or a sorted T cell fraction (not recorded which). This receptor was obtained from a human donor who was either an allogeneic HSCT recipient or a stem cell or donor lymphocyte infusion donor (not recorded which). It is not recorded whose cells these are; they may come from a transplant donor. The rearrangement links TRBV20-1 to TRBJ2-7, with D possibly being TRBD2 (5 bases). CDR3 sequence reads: CSARELEYYEQYF. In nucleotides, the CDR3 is TGCAGTGCTAGAGAACTAGAATACTACGAGCAGTACTTC.